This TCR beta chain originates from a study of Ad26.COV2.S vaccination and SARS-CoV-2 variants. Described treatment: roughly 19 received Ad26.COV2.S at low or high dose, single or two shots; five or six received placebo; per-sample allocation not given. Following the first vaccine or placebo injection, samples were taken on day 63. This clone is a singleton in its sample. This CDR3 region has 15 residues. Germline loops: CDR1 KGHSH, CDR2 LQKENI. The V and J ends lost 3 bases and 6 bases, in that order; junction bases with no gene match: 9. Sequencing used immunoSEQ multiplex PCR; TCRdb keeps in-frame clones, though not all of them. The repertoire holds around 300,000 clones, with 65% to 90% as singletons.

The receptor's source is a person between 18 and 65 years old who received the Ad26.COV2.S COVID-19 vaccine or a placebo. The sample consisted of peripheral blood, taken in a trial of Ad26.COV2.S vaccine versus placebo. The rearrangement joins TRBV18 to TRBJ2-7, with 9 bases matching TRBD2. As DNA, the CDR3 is TGTGCCAGCTCACCGGGGACTAGCCGGGTGGCCGAGCAGTACTTC. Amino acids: CASSPGTSRVAEQYF.